What follows are 32 T cell receptor beta chains derived from one specimen sequenced in a study of T-cell reconstitution after alpha-beta-depleted transplantation in children. Unique molecular identifiers tagged the TCRbeta library. TCRdb re-analysed the PCR reads in MiXCR, keeping a single row per CDR3 protein. The profile shows 85,000 to 120,000 distinct CDR3 sequences, about 5.6% of them singletons. This specimen was PBMCs, mostly from graft donor cells, taken 60 days after TCRalphabeta/CD19-depleted stem cell transplant. The receptors were gathered from a female patient between 2 and 15 years old who had a stem cell transplant for Fanconi anemia, so the T cells may come from the graft donor.

The chain joins TRBV20-1 to TRBJ2-1; 8 bases are a match to TRBD1. The CDR3 spans 13 residues. CDR1 is DFQATT and CDR2 is SNEGSKA in the germline V gene (reference sequence). The V and J ends lost 5 bases and 5 bases, in that order; junction bases with no gene match: 5. DNA for the CDR3: TGCAGTGCTCTTCGGACAGGGAACAATGAGCAGTTCTTC. It codes for CSALRTGNNEQFF.

This clonotype was detected ten times or more. This chain uses TRBV12-3 or TRBV12-4 with TRBJ1-5; 8 positions agree with TRBD1. The junction had 4 bases not matched to a gene; V was cut back by 7 bases and J by 5 bases. The CDR3 sequence is 13 residues long. CDR3 DNA sequence: TGTGCCAGCAAAGGGACAGGAGATCAGCCCCAGCATTTT. Protein sequence: CASKGTGDQPQHF.

This clonotype has only a few counts. V usage is TRBV5-1 and J usage is TRBJ1-4, with a possible D match to TRBD1 (6 bases). The ends were cut back, 1 base at V and 3 bases at J, with 7 bases in the middle. Germline V gene sequence: CDR1 SGHRS, CDR2 YFSETQ. This CDR3 spans 14 amino acids. The CDR3 DNA reads as TGCGCCAGCAGCTTGACAGGGCCTAATGAAAAACTGTTTTTT. Translation: CASSLTGPNEKLFF.

The CDR3 reads CASSPPDNYEQYF. The CDR3 nucleotides read TGTGCCAGCTCACCACCGGACAACTACGAGCAGTACTTC. The chain recombines TRBV18 with TRBJ2-7, with D maybe TRBD1 (5 bases). The CDR3 loop spans 13 amino acids. Trimming shortened V by 0 bases and J by 3 bases, and 6 bases separated the two germline ends. From germline, CDR1 is KGHSH and CDR2 LQKENI.

This clonotype has ten or more counts. The chain employs TRBV3-1 and TRBJ2-3; TRBD2 agrees at 9 bases. The V gene's germline CDR1 is LGHDT and CDR2 YNNKEL (reference sequence). The J segment lost 7 bases and the V segment lost 0 bases, leaving 5 bases of the junction unmatched. CDR3 size: 15 residues. CDR3 in amino acids: CASSQDTLAGHTQYF. CDR3 nucleotides: TGTGCCAGCAGCCAAGATACCCTAGCGGGACATACGCAGTATTTT.

This clonotype was observed at least ten times. V and J are TRBV6-5 and TRBJ2-1, with TRBD2 matching over 11 bases. V was clipped by 0 bases and J by 9 bases; unmatched bases: 7. The germline CDR1 and CDR2 sequences are MNHEY and SVGAGI. The CDR3 runs to 16 residues. CDR3 loop: CASSYSNLAGGAEQFF. The DNA of the CDR3 is TGTGCCAGCAGTTACTCGAACCTAGCGGGAGGAGCTGAGCAGTTCTTC.

The DNA for the CDR3 is TGCGCCAGCAGCTTGGCCATCGGGGGGCGAGGGGGAGATACGCAGTATTTT. Translating gives CASSLAIGGRGGDTQYF. The chain couples TRBV5-1 to TRBJ2-3; tentative D call: TRBD2 (7 bases). The CDR3 is 17 residues long. V lost 0 bases and J 5 bases, leaving 19 bases between the germline ends. CDR1 and CDR2 from the germline V gene are SGHRS and YFSETQ.

This clonotype was detected ten times or more. The gene calls are TRBV28 and TRBJ1-1; D uncertain. Germline V gene lookup returns CDR1 MDHEN and CDR2 SYDVKM. This CDR3 contains 13 residues. V dropped 2 bases and J dropped 4 bases, with 8 bases sitting between them. CDR3 amino acids: CASSLGPFTEAFF. CDR3 in DNA: TGTGCCAGCAGTTTAGGACCGTTCACTGAAGCTTTCTTT.

In this sample, this clonotype turned up a few times. The V gene is TRBV20-1, the J gene TRBJ2-1; D is unresolved. The CDR3 covers 11 residues. Trimming stripped 6 bases from V and 14 bases from J, with 17 bases between. CDR1 and CDR2 from the germline V gene are DFQATT and SNEGSKA (reference sequence). The CDR3 nucleotides read TGCAGTGCCCTACACCAGCCCAACAAGTTCTTC. Encoded protein: CSALHQPNKFF.

This clonotype was counted many times. The V gene is TRBV5-1, the J gene TRBJ1-2, with 10 bases identical to TRBD1. The trim removed 2 bases at V and 6 bases at J, leaving 10 bases unmatched. The length of the CDR3 is 16 residues. Germline V gene lookup returns CDR1 SGHRS and CDR2 YFSETQ. CDR3 in amino acids: CASSFVGTGVEDGYTF. The CDR3 nucleotides are TGCGCCAGCAGCTTCGTCGGGACAGGGGTAGAGGATGGCTACACCTTC.

This clonotype was picked up many times. The CDR3 DNA is TGCAGCGTTGTGTACGGACTAGCGGATACCGGGGAGCTGTTTTTT. This codes for CSVVYGLADTGELFF. V usage is TRBV29-1 and J usage is TRBJ2-2; 10 bases fit TRBD2. Germline CDR1 is SQVTM and CDR2 is ANQGSEA. CDR3 length equals 15 residues. The trim removed 4 bases at V and 5 bases at J, leaving 7 bases unmatched.

This clonotype was counted at least ten times. This sequence joins TRBV3-1 and TRBJ2-1; TRBD2 matches 10 bases. CDR3 length: 15 amino acids. With V trimmed by 7 bases and J by 7 bases, 10 bases remained unmatched. Looked up from germline, CDR1 is LGHDT and CDR2 is YNNKEL (reference sequence). The DNA of the CDR3 is TGTGCCAGCAAGGCTAGCGGGAGAGGGCTAAATGAGCAGTTCTTC. Residues: CASKASGRGLNEQFF.

This clonotype was counted ten times or more. The rearrangement joins TRBV5-8 to TRBJ1-1; unclear D gene. The CDR3 runs 11 residues. Trimming removed 9 bases from V and 2 bases from J, with 8 bases in between. Germline CDR1 SGHTS, CDR2 YDEGEE. In DNA, the CDR3 is TGTGCCACCCAATTCAACACTGAAGCTTTCTTT. It specifies CATQFNTEAFF.

This clonotype was seen only a few times. This chain connects TRBV27 to TRBJ2-3, with a possible D match to TRBD1 (5 bases). Germline V gene sequence: CDR1 MNHEY, CDR2 SMNVEV (reference sequence). The CDR3 length is 15 residues. V lost 8 bases, J lost 3 bases, and 18 bases lay in between. CDR3 coding DNA: TGTGCCAGCTCCCCGCCCCGGCCAGGGACAGATACGCAGTATTTT. Encoded protein: CASSPPRPGTDTQYF.

This clonotype was detected a few times. The J gene is TRBJ2-7, the V gene TRBV20-1; 9 bases are a match to TRBD2. Germline V gene sequence: CDR1 DFQATT, CDR2 SNEGSKA (reference sequence). After removal of 6 bases from V and 1 base from J, the junction contained 7 bases not matched to a gene. CDR3 length equals 14 residues. The CDR3 DNA follows: TGCAGTGCCCGTAGACTAGCGGCGTCCTACGAGCAGTACTTC. Translating gives CSARRLAASYEQYF.

The chain carries TRBV2 and TRBJ2-5; 9 nucleotides align to TRBD1. J lost 3 bases, V lost 8 bases, and 4 bases had no gene match. Germline V gene sequence: CDR1 SNHLY, CDR2 FYNNEI. The CDR3 totals 13 residues. The CDR3 loop is CASAGTGKETQYF. The CDR3 DNA reads as TGTGCCAGCGCCGGGACAGGGAAAGAGACCCAGTACTTC.

This clonotype was seen at least ten times. The chain combines TRBV28 with TRBJ2-6; D may be TRBD2 (7 bases). Trimming removed 4 bases from V and 0 bases from J, with 13 bases in between. CDR1 and CDR2 from the germline V gene are MDHEN and SYDVKM. This CDR3 is built from 17 residues. In nucleotides, the CDR3 is TGTGCCAGCAGTTCGGGGGGCGCTCTCTCTGGGGCCAACGTCCTGACTTTC. It yields the protein CASSSGGALSGANVLTF.

This clonotype was counted a few times. DNA of the CDR3: TGCAGTGCTCCCCCAGGCCGGGCGACTAGCACAGATACGCAGTATTTT. It specifies CSAPPGRATSTDTQYF. The chain couples TRBV20-1 to TRBJ2-3, with D unresolved. Germline V gene sequence: CDR1 DFQATT, CDR2 SNEGSKA (reference sequence). This CDR3 has 16 amino acids. Trimming left V 5 bases short and J 0 bases short, with 18 bases between.

This clonotype was picked up many times. This sequence joins TRBV25-1 and TRBJ1-2; D unresolved. Trimming removed 2 bases at V and 6 bases at J, with 13 bases between. The germline gives CDR1 MGHDK, CDR2 SYGVNS. This CDR3 has 14 amino acids. For the CDR3, the DNA is TGTGCCAGCAGTGAAGTGGGCCGGGCGGATGGCTACACCTTC. Residues: CASSEVGRADGYTF.

This clonotype was seen a handful of times. The chain joins TRBV27 to TRBJ2-1, with TRBD1 as a possible D gene (6 bases). The CDR3 has 15 amino acids. Trimming cost V 4 bases and J 0 bases, with 10 bases left between them. Germline V gene sequence: CDR1 MNHEY, CDR2 SMNVEV (reference sequence). The CDR3 nucleotides read TGTGCCAGCAGTTCTTCAGGGGACTCCTACAATGAGCAGTTCTTC. Translation gives CASSSSGDSYNEQFF.

The rearrangement links TRBV6-6 to TRBJ2-1; D gene unclear. The germline V gene has CDR1 MNHNY and CDR2 SVGAGI (reference sequence). This CDR3 spans 13 amino acids. V was pared by 5 bases and J by 8 bases, with 13 bases between. Here the CDR3 DNA reads TGTGCCAGCAGTCCCCCAGGAACCCATGAGCAGTTCTTC. Translated: CASSPPGTHEQFF.

There are many counts of this clonotype. This chain joins TRBV5-6 and TRBJ2-3, with 9 nucleotides matching TRBD1. The CDR3 loop spans 16 amino acids. V lost 3 bases to trimming and J lost 3 bases; unmatched junction nucleotides: 8. Germline assignment: CDR1 SGHDT and CDR2 YYEEEE. The chain's CDR3 is CASSWGDRESTDTQYF. For the CDR3, the DNA is TGTGCCAGCAGCTGGGGGGACAGGGAGTCAACAGATACGCAGTATTTT.

This clonotype has ten or more counts. The chain is built from TRBV29-1 and TRBJ2-1; no definite D call. Germline V gives CDR1 SQVTM, CDR2 ANQGSEA. The V end was cut by 7 bases, the J end by 6 bases, with 16 bases between. This CDR3 comprises 13 residues. CDR3 DNA: TGCAGCGGTGACAATTTCCCGGGCAATGAGCAGTTCTTC. It specifies CSGDNFPGNEQFF.

The chain carries TRBV28 and TRBJ2-3; TRBD2 matches 11 bases. After removal of 7 bases from V and 10 bases from J, the junction contained 16 bases not matched to a gene. CDR1 and CDR2 from the germline V gene are MDHEN and SYDVKM. The CDR3 has 16 amino acids. The CDR3 region is CASIRPGLAVEQAQYF. CDR3 DNA: TGTGCCAGCATTAGACCGGGACTAGCGGTCGAACAAGCGCAGTATTTT.

This clonotype was counted many times. The rearrangement joins TRBV11-2 to TRBJ2-5; 10 bases fit TRBD2. Per the germline V gene, CDR1 is SGHAT and CDR2 is FQNNGV. This CDR3 has 16 amino acids. V trimming: 3 bases; J trimming: 5 bases; junction bases outside the gene matches: 9. This chain's CDR3 is CASSFNPGLARETQYF. The CDR3 DNA is TGTGCCAGCAGCTTTAACCCGGGACTAGCGAGGGAGACCCAGTACTTC.

The sample holds many counts of this clonotype. The chain employs TRBV12-3 or TRBV12-4 and TRBJ2-6; tentatively, D is TRBD1 (5 bases). The CDR3 totals 17 residues. The ends were cut back, 4 bases at V and 1 base at J, with 14 bases in the middle. CDR3: CASSSRVRTSGANVLTF. The DNA of the CDR3 is TGTGCCAGCAGTTCCAGGGTGAGGACATCTGGGGCCAACGTCCTGACTTTC.

This clonotype has a handful of counts. The chain joins TRBV7-3 to TRBJ2-2, with a weak D call TRBD1 (5 bases). This CDR3 has 15 amino acids. Between the trimmed V and J ends, which lost 2 bases and 3 bases, there was a span of 10 bases. Germline lookup yields CDR1 SGHTA and CDR2 FQGTGA. The CDR3 nucleotides are TGTGCCAGCAGCTTAGGGGCCGGGCACACCGGGGAGCTGTTTTTT. This gives the protein CASSLGAGHTGELFF.

This clonotype came up many times. The chain carries TRBV7-3 and TRBJ2-1, with 10 bases lining up with TRBD2. Germline V CDR1 and CDR2: SGHTA, FQGTGA. The CDR3 loop spans 15 amino acids. With V trimmed by 3 bases and J by 7 bases, 6 bases remained unmatched. CDR3 nucleotide sequence: TGTGCCAGCAGCTTGAGACTAGCGGGTAGGAATGAGCAGTTCTTC. Amino acid sequence: CASSLRLAGRNEQFF.

This clonotype has ten or more counts. The V and J genes are TRBV28 and TRBJ2-1; 16 bases fit TRBD2. The V segment lost 10 bases and the J segment 0 bases; nucleotides outside the gene matches: 9. The germline V gene has CDR1 MDHEN and CDR2 SYDVKM. This CDR3 is 18 amino acids long. The CDR3: CATAGLAGGTTSYNEQFF. The CDR3 coding sequence is TGTGCCACCGCGGGACTAGCGGGGGGGACAACCTCCTACAATGAGCAGTTCTTC.

This clonotype was detected ten times or more. This sequence joins TRBV7-3 and TRBJ2-3, with TRBD2 as a possible D gene (6 bases). Germline CDR1 reads SGHTA; CDR2 reads FQGTGA. Deletions cut 8 bases from V and 4 bases from J, with 16 bases between. The CDR3 spans 14 residues. The CDR3 sequence is CASSRGPSADTQYF. The CDR3 nucleotides read TGTGCCAGCTCGCGGGGTCCGAGTGCAGATACGCAGTATTTT. The whole variable domain, remainder taken from reference TRBV7-3 and TRBJ2-3, is GAGVSQTPSNKVTEKGKYVELRCDPISGHTALYWYRQSLGQGPEFLIYFQGTGAADDSGLPNDRFFAVRPEGSVSTLKIQRTERGDSAVYLCASSRGPSADTQYFGPGTRLTVL.

This clonotype was seen at least ten times. This chain connects TRBV29-1 to TRBJ1-1, with 7 bases fitting TRBD1. The germline V gene encodes CDR1 SQVTM and CDR2 ANQGSEA. The CDR3 has 15 residues. The ends lost 7 bases at V and 3 bases at J; junction bases unmatched: 14. CDR3 residues: CSAGQVGGVYTEAFF. In DNA, the CDR3 is TGCAGCGCTGGACAGGTGGGCGGTGTGTACACTGAAGCTTTCTTT.

This clonotype was picked up many times. CDR3: CASSFRANTGELFF. The CDR3 DNA reads as TGTGCCAGCAGCTTCAGGGCAAACACCGGGGAGCTGTTTTTT. The V gene is TRBV7-2, the J gene TRBJ2-2; a possible D gene is TRBD1 (5 bases). With 3 bases removed from V and 2 bases from J, the gap between germline ends came to 7 bases. CDR3 length equals 14 residues. Germline-derived CDR1 and CDR2 are SGHTA and FQGNSA.